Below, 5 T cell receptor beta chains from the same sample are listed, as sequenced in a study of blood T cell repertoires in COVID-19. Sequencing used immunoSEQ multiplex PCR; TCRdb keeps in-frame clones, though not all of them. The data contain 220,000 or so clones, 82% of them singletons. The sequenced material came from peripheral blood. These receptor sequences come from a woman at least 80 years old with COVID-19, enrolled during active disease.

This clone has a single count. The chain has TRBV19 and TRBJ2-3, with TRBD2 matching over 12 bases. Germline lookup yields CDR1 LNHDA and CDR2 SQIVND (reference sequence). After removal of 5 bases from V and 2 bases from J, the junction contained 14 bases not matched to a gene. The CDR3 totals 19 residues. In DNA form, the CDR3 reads TGTGCCAGTAGTCCCTTCCCCGTCCTAGCGGGAGGGACCACAGATACGCAGTATTTT. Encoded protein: CASSPFPVLAGGTTDTQYF.

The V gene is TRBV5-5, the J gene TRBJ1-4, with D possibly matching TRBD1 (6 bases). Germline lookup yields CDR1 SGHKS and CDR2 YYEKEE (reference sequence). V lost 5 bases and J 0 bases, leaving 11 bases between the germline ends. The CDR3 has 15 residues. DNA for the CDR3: TGTGCCAGCAGTTGGGGGCATGCAACTAATGAAAAACTGTTTTTT. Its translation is CASSWGHATNEKLFF.

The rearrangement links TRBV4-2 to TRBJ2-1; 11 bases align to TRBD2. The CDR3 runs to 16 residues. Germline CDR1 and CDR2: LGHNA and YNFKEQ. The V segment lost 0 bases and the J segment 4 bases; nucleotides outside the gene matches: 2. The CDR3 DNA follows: TGTGCCAGCAGCCAAGAGCCTAGCGGGGGGTACAATGAGCAGTTCTTC. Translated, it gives CASSQEPSGGYNEQFF.

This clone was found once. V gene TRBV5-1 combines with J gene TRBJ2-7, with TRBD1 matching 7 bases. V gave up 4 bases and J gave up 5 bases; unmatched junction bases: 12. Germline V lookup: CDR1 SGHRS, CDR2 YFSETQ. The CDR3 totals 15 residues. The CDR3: CASSPGQVPFDEQYF. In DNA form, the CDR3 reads TGCGCCAGCAGCCCTGGACAGGTTCCCTTCGACGAGCAGTACTTC.

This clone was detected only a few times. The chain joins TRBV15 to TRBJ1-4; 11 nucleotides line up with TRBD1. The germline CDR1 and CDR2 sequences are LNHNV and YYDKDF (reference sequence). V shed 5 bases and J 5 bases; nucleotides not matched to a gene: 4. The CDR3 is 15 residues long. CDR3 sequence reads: CATSSGTGGNEKLFF. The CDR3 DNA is TGTGCCACCAGCTCCGGGACAGGGGGGAATGAAAAACTGTTTTTT.